This TCR beta chain comes out of a study of control samples from healthy donors and cancer patients. Using immunoSEQ multiplex PCR, the repertoire was profiled, and TCRdb retains in-frame clones only, with some absent. The sample features some 190,000 clones, with more than 2% in its top ten. Trimming removed 1 base from V and 4 bases from J, with 8 bases in between. Germline V gene data show CDR1 as MNHNS and CDR2 as SASEGT. The CDR3 covers 13 residues. This clonotype was obtained from a woman aged 25 to 39 in good health. The chain joins TRBV6-1 to TRBJ2-7; D remains ambiguous. Sample: blood. The CDR3 DNA is TGTGCCAGCAGTGAAGATCCGTATTACGAGCAGTACTTC. It is translated as CASSEDPYYEQYF.